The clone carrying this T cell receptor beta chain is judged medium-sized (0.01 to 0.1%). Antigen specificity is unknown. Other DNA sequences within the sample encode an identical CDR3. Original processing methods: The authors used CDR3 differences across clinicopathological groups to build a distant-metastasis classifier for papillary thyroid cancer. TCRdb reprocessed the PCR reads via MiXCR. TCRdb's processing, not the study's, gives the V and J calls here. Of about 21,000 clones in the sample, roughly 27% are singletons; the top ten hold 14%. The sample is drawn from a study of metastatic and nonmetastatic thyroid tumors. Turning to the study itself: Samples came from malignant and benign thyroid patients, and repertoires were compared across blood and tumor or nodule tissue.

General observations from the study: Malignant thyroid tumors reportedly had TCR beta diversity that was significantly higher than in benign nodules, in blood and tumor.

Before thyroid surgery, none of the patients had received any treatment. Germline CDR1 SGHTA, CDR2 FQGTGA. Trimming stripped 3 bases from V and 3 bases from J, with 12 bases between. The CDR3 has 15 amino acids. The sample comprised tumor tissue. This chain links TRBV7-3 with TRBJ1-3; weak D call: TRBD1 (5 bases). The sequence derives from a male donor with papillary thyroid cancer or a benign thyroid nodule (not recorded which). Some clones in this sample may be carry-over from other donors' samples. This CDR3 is CASSLSGGFGNTIYF. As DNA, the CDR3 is TGTGCCAGCAGCTTGAGTGGGGGATTTGGAAACACCATATATTTT.